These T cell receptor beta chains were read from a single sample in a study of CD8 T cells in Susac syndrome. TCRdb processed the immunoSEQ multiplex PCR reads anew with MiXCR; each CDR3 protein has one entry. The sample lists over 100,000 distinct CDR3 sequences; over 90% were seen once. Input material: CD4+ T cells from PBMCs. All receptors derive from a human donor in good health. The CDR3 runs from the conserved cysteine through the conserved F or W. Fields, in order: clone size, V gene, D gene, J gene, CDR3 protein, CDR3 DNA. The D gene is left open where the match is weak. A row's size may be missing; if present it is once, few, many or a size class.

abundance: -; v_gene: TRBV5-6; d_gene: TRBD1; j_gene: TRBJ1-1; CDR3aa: CASSLETGGNTEAFF; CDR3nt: TGTGCCAGCAGCTTGGAAACAGGGGGGAACACTGAAGCTTTCTTT
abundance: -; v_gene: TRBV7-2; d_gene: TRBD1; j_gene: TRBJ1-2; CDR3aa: CASSSRTGGVYGYTF; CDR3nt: TGTGCCAGCAGCTCCCGGACAGGGGGCGTCTATGGCTACACCTTC
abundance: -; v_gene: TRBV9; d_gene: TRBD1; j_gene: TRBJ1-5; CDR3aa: CASGPGDRGGQPQHF; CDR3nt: TGTGCCAGCGGTCCAGGGGACAGGGGAGGTCAGCCCCAGCATTTT
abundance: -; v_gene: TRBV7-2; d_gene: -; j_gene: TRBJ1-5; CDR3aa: CASSQTSQPQHF; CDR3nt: TGTGCCAGCAGTCAAACAAGCCAGCCCCAGCATTTT
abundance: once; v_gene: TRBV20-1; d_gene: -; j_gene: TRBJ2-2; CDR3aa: CSASRDRNTGELFF; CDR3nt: TGCAGTGCTAGCCGAGACAGAAACACCGGGGAGCTGTTTTTT
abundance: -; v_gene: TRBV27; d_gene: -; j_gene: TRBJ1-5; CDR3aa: CASSLLSSAGVKPQHF; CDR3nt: TGTGCCAGCAGTTTACTTTCTTCGGCGGGCGTGAAGCCCCAGCATTTT
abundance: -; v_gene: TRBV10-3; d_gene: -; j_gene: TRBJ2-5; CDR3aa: CAISGDLKETQYF; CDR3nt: TGTGCCATCAGTGGGGACCTGAAAGAGACCCAGTACTTC
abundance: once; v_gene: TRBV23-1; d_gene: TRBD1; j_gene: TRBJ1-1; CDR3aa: CASSQGAGGGNTEVFF; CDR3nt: TGCGCCAGCAGCCAAGGGGCAGGGGGCGGAAACACTGAAGTTTTCTTT
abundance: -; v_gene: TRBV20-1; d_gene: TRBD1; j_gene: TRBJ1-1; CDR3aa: CSARDYRGTEAFF; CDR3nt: TGCAGTGCTAGAGATTACAGGGGCACTGAAGCTTTCTTT
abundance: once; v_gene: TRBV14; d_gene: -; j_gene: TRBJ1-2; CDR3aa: CASSQDRAGYTF; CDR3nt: TGTGCCAGCAGCCAAGACAGGGCTGGCTACACCTTC
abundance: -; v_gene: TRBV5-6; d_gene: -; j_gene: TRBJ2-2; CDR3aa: CASSAQGYTGELFF; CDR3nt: TGTGCCAGCAGCGCACAGGGTTACACCGGGGAGCTGTTTTTT
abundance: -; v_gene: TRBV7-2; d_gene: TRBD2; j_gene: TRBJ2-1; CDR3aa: CASSSKAGGSTNEQFF; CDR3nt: TGTGCCAGCAGCTCCAAAGCGGGAGGGAGCACTAATGAGCAGTTCTTC
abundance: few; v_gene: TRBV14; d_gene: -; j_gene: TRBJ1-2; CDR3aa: CASSSLGGLVSGYTF; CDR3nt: TGTGCCAGCAGCTCCCTCGGCGGACTAGTGAGTGGCTACACCTTC
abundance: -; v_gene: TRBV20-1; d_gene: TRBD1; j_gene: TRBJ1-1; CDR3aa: CSARAGTGGHTEAFF; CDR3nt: TGCAGTGCTAGAGCCGGGACAGGGGGCCACACTGAAGCTTTCTTT
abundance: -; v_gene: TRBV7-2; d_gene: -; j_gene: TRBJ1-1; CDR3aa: CASSVQGNVAFF; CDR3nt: TGTGCCAGCAGCGTTCAGGGCAACGTAGCTTTCTTT
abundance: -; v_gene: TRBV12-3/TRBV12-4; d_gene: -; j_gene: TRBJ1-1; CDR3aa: CASSFATSTEAFF; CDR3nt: TGTGCCAGCAGTTTTGCGACAAGCACTGAAGCTTTCTTT